A single sample is the source of the 5 T cell receptor beta chains below, sequenced in a study of T cells in Graves' hyperthyroidism and ophthalmopathy. Amplified regions were TCR beta CDR3 sequences from RNA transcripts. First-round RT-PCR with HTBI primers amplified the TCR CDR3 region. Each CDR3 protein gets one entry after TCRdb re-called the multiplex PCR reads with MiXCR. The sample contains roughly 500,000 distinct CDR3 sequences, 20% to 25% of which appear only once. The sample consisted of blood. Receptor source: a woman aged 70-85 years with Graves' ophthalmopathy.

This clonotype was recorded many times. This CDR3 reads CASSFRDSSYNEQFF. Written as DNA, the CDR3 is TGTGCCAGCAGCTTTAGGGATAGCTCCTACAATGAGCAGTTCTTC. The rearrangement links TRBV7-8 to TRBJ2-1; unclear D gene. The CDR3 runs to 15 residues. The V end lost 3 bases, the J end lost 0 bases, and 9 bases lay between the germline ends. Germline assignment: CDR1 SGHVS and CDR2 FQNEAQ.

At least ten counts were recorded for this clonotype. The genes are TRBV20-1 and TRBJ2-1; D may be TRBD1 (5 bases). Trimming cost V 3 bases and J 6 bases, with 6 bases left between them. Germline V gene sequence: CDR1 DFQATT, CDR2 SNEGSKA (reference sequence). This CDR3 has 11 residues. CDR3 nucleotides: TGCAGTGCTAGGGGGCCCAATGAGCAGTTCTTC. Its translation is CSARGPNEQFF.

This clonotype came up many times. The V call is TRBV20-1, the J call TRBJ1-1; D gene unclear. In germline, CDR1 is DFQATT, CDR2 SNEGSKA (reference sequence). Trimming stripped 6 bases from V and 1 base from J, with 9 bases between. This CDR3 comprises 12 residues. The CDR3 here is CSAPQENTEAFF. In nucleotides, the CDR3 is TGCAGTGCCCCCCAGGAGAACACTGAAGCTTTCTTT.

This clonotype was seen more than once but under ten times. The rearrangement links TRBV12-3 or TRBV12-4 to TRBJ2-2, with D perhaps matching TRBD1 or TRBD2 (5 bases each). The CDR3 is 17 amino acids. Trimming took off 5 bases at V and 2 bases at J, with 18 bases between the two ends. CDR3 region: CASSPDPGTTNTGELFF. For the CDR3, the DNA is TGTGCCAGCAGTCCCGATCCCGGGACGACAAACACCGGGGAGCTGTTTTTT.

The chain is built from TRBV5-6 and TRBJ1-1; 9 bases match TRBD1. Per germline, CDR1 SGHDT and CDR2 YYEEEE. This CDR3 has 14 amino acids. J gave up 4 bases and V 6 bases, and 7 bases lay outside the gene matches. CDR3 protein: CASTKDRGGTEAFF. The CDR3 region has the DNA TGTGCCAGCACCAAAGACAGGGGGGGCACTGAAGCTTTCTTT.